These 15 T cell receptor beta chains originate from one sample sequenced in a study of cytomegalovirus exposure and HLA in healthy donors. In the PCR, 60 Vbeta and 13 Jbeta primers were used. Method: immunoSEQ multiplex PCR; TCRdb's copy keeps in-frame clones and lacks some. The table includes 180,000 or so clones, 76% detected once. Sequencing used PBMCs. The origin of the receptors is a man between 18 and 29 years old in good health and CMV-seronegative.

This chain links TRBV5-8 with TRBJ1-6; 8 positions agree with TRBD1. The V gene end was trimmed by 0 bases and the J gene end by 5 bases; junction bases not matched to a gene: 1. CDR1 is SGHTS, CDR2 YDEGEE, per germline. The CDR3 extends over 15 amino acids. The CDR3 DNA reads as TGTGCCAGCAGCTTGGGACAGGGGCATAATTCACCCCTCCACTTT. Protein: CASSLGQGHNSPLHF.

Turning to this clone: Other DNA sequences from this sample encode an identical CDR3 as well. This chain connects TRBV18 to TRBJ2-7; 11 nucleotides match TRBD1. CDR3 length: 14 amino acids. CDR1 is KGHSH, CDR2 LQKENI, per germline. J lost 7 bases, V lost 3 bases, and 5 bases had no gene match. CDR3 protein: CASSPGTGGREQYF. The CDR3 DNA reads TGTGCCAGCTCACCGGGGACAGGGGGTAGGGAGCAGTACTTC.

The rearrangement links TRBV7-6 to TRBJ2-1, with 11 positions matching TRBD2. The V and J ends lost 8 bases and 8 bases, in that order; junction bases with no gene match: 11. The CDR3 totals 15 residues. Germline V gene data show CDR1 as SGHVS and CDR2 as FNYEAQ. The CDR3 bases are TGTGCCAGCGGCGCTATAGCGGGGGGGCTGGATGAGCAGTTCTTC. It encodes CASGAIAGGLDEQFF.

As regards this clone: At one boundary the junction diverges from the germline segment, which might be a read error. The CDR3 DNA sequence: TGTGCTAGCAGCAGGGGGCCCAGCTACGAGCAGTACTTC. The encoded protein is CASSRGPSYEQYF. The J gene is TRBJ2-7, the V gene TRBV7-7, with 8 bases lining up with TRBD1. CDR1 and CDR2 from the germline V gene are SSHAT and FNYEAQ (reference sequence). The length of the CDR3 is 13 residues.

This chain joins TRBV5-1 and TRBJ2-5, with TRBD1 as a possible D gene (7 bases). Germline V gene sequence: CDR1 SGHRS, CDR2 YFSETQ. V lost 0 bases, J lost 0 bases, and 12 bases lay in between. This CDR3 contains 16 residues. CDR3 nucleotides: TGCGCCAGCAGCTTGGCCGGCAGGGGGGACCAAGAGACCCAGTACTTC. Protein product: CASSLAGRGDQETQYF.

The chain recombines TRBV5-1 with TRBJ1-1; 7 nucleotides line up with TRBD1. With 4 bases clipped from V and 9 bases from J, the junction kept 18 bases outside the gene matches. The germline gives CDR1 SGHRS, CDR2 YFSETQ. CDR3 size: 16 residues. Here the CDR3 DNA reads TGCGCCAGCAGCCCGATGTTGGGCTCCGGGGGACAGCAAGCTTTCTTT. Protein sequence: CASSPMLGSGGQQAFF.

The genes are TRBV5-1 and TRBJ2-1; 10 bases match TRBD2. The CDR3 length is 16 residues. Trimming took 4 bases from V and 0 from J; bases not matched to a gene: 4. The V gene's germline CDR1 is SGHRS and CDR2 YFSETQ. The CDR3 coding sequence is TGCGCCAGCAGCGGTACTAGCGGGGCCTCCTACAATGAGCAGTTCTTC. Amino acids: CASSGTSGASYNEQFF. Full variable domain (remainder filled in from reference TRBV5-1 and TRBJ2-1): KAGVTQTPRYLIKTRGQQVTLSCSPISGHRSVSWYQQTPGQGLQFLFEYFSETQRNKGNFPGRFSGRQFSNSRSEMNVSTLELGDSALYLCASSGTSGASYNEQFFGPGTRLTVL.

This chain uses TRBV7-2 with TRBJ1-3, with a possible D match to TRBD1 (6 bases). CDR1 and CDR2 (germline): SGHTA, FQGNSA. V was trimmed by 2 bases and J by 2 bases, leaving 13 bases between them. This CDR3 comprises 16 residues. CDR3 nucleotide sequence: TGTGCCAGCAGCTTATCTACAGGGTCCCCTGGAAACACCATATATTTT. Translating gives CASSLSTGSPGNTIYF. Combining the CDR3 with reference TRBV7-2 and TRBJ1-3 gives the whole variable domain GAGVSQSPSNKVTEKGKDVELRCDPISGHTALYWYRQSLGQGLEFLIYFQGNSAPDKSGLPSDRFSAERTGGSVSTLTIQRTQQEDSAVYLCASSLSTGSPGNTIYFGEGSWLTVV.

V and J are TRBV4-1 and TRBJ2-7; 7 bases align to TRBD2. Germline V gene sequence: CDR1 MGHRA, CDR2 YSYEKL. Germline trimming cut 4 bases from V and 7 bases from J; bases unmatched to any gene: 10. CDR3 length equals 14 residues. The CDR3 nucleotides are TGCGCCAGCAGCCTCGGGACTATCCTCCAAGAGCAGTACTTC. This codes for CASSLGTILQEQYF.

This clone was recorded once. The J gene is TRBJ1-3, the V gene TRBV6-5, with D maybe TRBD1 (5 bases). The CDR3 is 15 residues long. Trimming left V 2 bases short and J 0 bases short, with 8 bases between. The germline V gene has CDR1 MNHEY and CDR2 SVGAGI. In nucleotides, the CDR3 is TGTGCCAGCAGTTACCAGGGCTTCTCTGGAAACACCATATATTTT. This encodes CASSYQGFSGNTIYF.

This chain joins TRBV6-1 and TRBJ1-2, with 7 nucleotides matching TRBD1. The CDR3 sequence is 16 residues long. J gave up 2 bases and V 3 bases, and 9 bases lay outside the gene matches. Per germline, CDR1 MNHNS and CDR2 SASEGT. In DNA, the CDR3 is TGTGCCAGCAGTGACACAACAGGGGACCCAAACTATGGCTACACCTTC. Translated: CASSDTTGDPNYGYTF.

The V and J genes are TRBV5-8 and TRBJ2-5, with D maybe TRBD2 (7 bases). CDR1 and CDR2 (germline): SGHTS, YDEGEE. The CDR3 covers 14 residues. V was cut by 3 bases and J by 5 bases, with 14 bases left in between. The CDR3 loop reads CASSSRGLRETQYF. CDR3 nucleotides: TGTGCCAGCAGCTCGCGGGGGCTGAGGGAGACCCAGTACTTC.

This chain uses TRBV7-2 with TRBJ2-3, with 8 bases aligning to TRBD1. From germline, CDR1 is SGHTA and CDR2 FQGNSA. Trimming cost V 3 bases and J 6 bases; bases outside gene matches: 2. The CDR3 covers 13 residues. The CDR3 region has the DNA TGTGCCAGCAGCTTTAGGACAGGGGATACGCAGTATTTT. As protein: CASSFRTGDTQYF.

The J gene is TRBJ1-1, the V gene TRBV7-9, with a possible D match to TRBD1 (6 bases). CDR3 length equals 16 residues. Per the germline V gene, CDR1 is SEHNR and CDR2 is FQNEAQ (reference sequence). Deletions cut 7 bases from V and 3 bases from J, with 21 bases between. DNA of the CDR3: TGTGCCAGCACCCCTAGGGGGGGCGGGGCCGACACTGAAGCTTTCTTT. It is translated as CASTPRGGGADTEAFF. The entire variable domain, with the rest obtained from reference TRBV7-9 and TRBJ1-1, is as follows: DTGVSQNPRHKITKRGQNVTFRCDPISEHNRLYWYRQTLGQGPEFLTYFQNEAQLEKSRLLSDRFSAERPKGSFSTLEIQRTEQGDSAMYLCASTPRGGGADTEAFFGQGTRLTVV.

The CDR3 sequence: CAWSEGLKDSSYEQYF. The CDR3 nucleotides read TGTGCCTGGAGTGAGGGCTTAAAGGACAGCTCCTACGAGCAGTACTTC. V gene TRBV30 combines with J gene TRBJ2-7, with D maybe TRBD1 (6 bases). The V gene lost 1 base and the J gene lost 0 bases, with 16 bases spanning the gap. CDR3 length: 16 residues. The germline V gene encodes CDR1 GTSNPN and CDR2 SVGIG (reference sequence).